Each of the 28 T cell receptor beta chains below was sequenced from the same sample in a study of shared T cell receptors in the human thymus. This table comes from immunoSEQ multiplex PCR, and its TCRdb copy is limited to in-frame clones, with some not included. The repertoire holds about 730,000 clones, with 70% to 90% as singletons. In addition, the sample was reused for a study of human thymus T cells.

Sequenced input: thymocytes. These receptors all stem from a girl in the first two years of life with a congenital heart defect.

The chain couples TRBV7-3 to TRBJ2-7, with D possibly TRBD1 on 6 matching bases. Germline CDR1 SGHTA, CDR2 FQGTGA. Trimming removed 0 bases at V and 0 bases at J, with 21 bases between. The CDR3 runs to 19 residues. The CDR3 here is CASSLTGDRTENSSYEQYF. The CDR3 bases are TGTGCCAGCAGCTTAACGGGGGATAGGACAGAGAATAGCTCCTACGAGCAGTACTTC. Combining the CDR3 with reference TRBV7-3 and TRBJ2-7 gives the whole variable domain GAGVSQTPSNKVTEKGKYVELRCDPISGHTALYWYRQSLGQGPEFLIYFQGTGAADDSGLPNDRFFAVRPEGSVSTLKIQRTERGDSAVYLCASSLTGDRTENSSYEQYFGPGTRLTVT.

The chain couples TRBV13 to TRBJ1-1, with D possibly being TRBD1 (5 bases). CDR3 length: 16 amino acids. V lost 3 bases and J lost 0, with 14 bases in between. Looked up from germline, CDR1 is PRHDT and CDR2 is FYEKMQ (reference sequence). CDR3 in DNA: TGTGCCAGCAGCTTTATCCCTCACAGGTTGAACACTGAAGCTTTCTTT. It encodes CASSFIPHRLNTEAFF. The whole variable domain, filled in from reference TRBV13 and TRBJ1-1, reads AAGVIQSPRHLIKEKRETATLKCYPIPRHDTVYWYQQGPGQDPQFLISFYEKMQSDKGSIPDRFSAQQFSDYHSELNMSSLELGDSALYFCASSFIPHRLNTEAFFGQGTRLTVV.

This chain connects TRBV28 to TRBJ1-6; tentative D call: TRBD1 (6 bases). V was clipped by 4 bases and J by 0 bases, with 13 bases between them. This CDR3 comprises 17 residues. Germline V gene data show CDR1 as MDHEN and CDR2 as SYDVKM. The CDR3 bases are TGTGCCAGCAGTTCTGACAGGCCTAGCTCCTATAATTCACCCCTCCACTTT. As protein: CASSSDRPSSYNSPLHF.

This clone was seen just once. The J gene is TRBJ2-5, the V gene TRBV18; 7 positions match TRBD1. The J segment lost 1 base and the V segment lost 1 base, leaving 3 bases of the junction unmatched. The CDR3 contains 15 residues. CDR1 and CDR2 from the germline V gene are KGHSH and LQKENI. The CDR3 region has the DNA TGTGCCAGCTCACCACTGGGGACAGCCCAAGAGACCCAGTACTTC. Translated: CASSPLGTAQETQYF.

The chain joins TRBV7-8 to TRBJ2-2; 10 positions agree with TRBD2. V shed 4 bases and J 2 bases; nucleotides not matched to a gene: 16. Germline V CDR1 and CDR2: SGHVS, FQNEAQ. The CDR3 extends over 20 amino acids. CDR3 residues: CASSSSPSSGGPENTGELFF. CDR3 DNA sequence: TGTGCCAGCAGCTCTTCCCCAAGTAGCGGGGGGCCCGAAAACACCGGGGAGCTGTTTTTT.

The V gene is TRBV6-7, the J gene TRBJ1-4; D gene uncertain. TRBV6-7 is identified as an open reading frame with a role that is uncertain. V lost 6 bases and J lost 6, with 14 bases in between. This CDR3 spans 14 amino acids. The CDR3 region has the DNA TGTGCCAGCAGGGCACAAAGAGGATATGAAAAACTGTTTTTT. Encoded protein: CASRAQRGYEKLFF.

This clone was detected only a few times. V gene TRBV4-1 combines with J gene TRBJ2-1, with 10 nucleotides matching TRBD1. The ends lost 2 bases at V and 6 bases at J; junction bases unmatched: 13. The CDR3 totals 18 residues. CDR1 is MGHRA and CDR2 is YSYEKL in the germline V gene. The CDR3 sequence: CASSQTRRQGAPGNEQFF. Written as DNA, the CDR3 is TGCGCCAGCAGCCAAACTCGACGACAGGGGGCGCCGGGCAATGAGCAGTTCTTC.

The chain couples TRBV7-8 to TRBJ2-5; unclear D gene. Trimming cost V 1 base and J 1 base, with 16 bases left between them. Germline V gene sequence: CDR1 SGHVS, CDR2 FQNEAQ. The CDR3 consists of 17 residues. The CDR3 region has the DNA TGTGCCAGCAGCTTAGGTGTTGGTCCTAAGCCCCAAGAGACCCAGTACTTC. Translating gives CASSLGVGPKPQETQYF.

The gene calls are TRBV5-1 and TRBJ2-5; D gene unclear. The germline V and J ends were trimmed by 4 bases and 2 bases, with 15 bases remaining between them. The germline V gene has CDR1 SGHRS and CDR2 YFSETQ. The CDR3 consists of 15 residues. The CDR3 loop reads CASSPNPVTQETQYF. The CDR3 nucleotides are TGCGCCAGCAGCCCGAACCCCGTAACACAAGAGACCCAGTACTTC. The variable domain in full, completed from reference TRBV5-1 and TRBJ2-5, reads KAGVTQTPRYLIKTRGQQVTLSCSPISGHRSVSWYQQTPGQGLQFLFEYFSETQRNKGNFPGRFSGRQFSNSRSEMNVSTLELGDSALYLCASSPNPVTQETQYFGPGTRLLVL.

As regards this clone: The junction differs from germline at one of its ends, possibly a read error. The genes are TRBV19 and TRBJ2-6; the match to TRBD1 covers 8 bases. The CDR3 consists of 16 residues. The germline V gene encodes CDR1 LNHDA and CDR2 SQIVND (reference sequence). The CDR3 DNA reads TGCGCCAGTAGTAGGACAGGGAACTCTGGGGCCAACGTCCTGACTTTC. Amino acids: CASSRTGNSGANVLTF.

V usage is TRBV6-6 and J usage is TRBJ2-7; D may be TRBD1 (5 bases). The CDR3 is made up of 14 amino acids. Germline V lookup: CDR1 MNHNY, CDR2 SVGAGI (reference sequence). V lost 0 bases, J lost 3 bases, and 9 bases lay in between. CDR3 protein: CASSYSAQVYEQYF. CDR3 coding DNA: TGTGCCAGCAGTTACTCAGCACAGGTCTACGAGCAGTACTTC.

This clone was seen a few times. This CDR3 is also generated by other DNA sequences in the sample. V usage is TRBV6-5 and J usage is TRBJ1-6, with unresolved D. Germline CDR1 MNHEY, CDR2 SVGAGI. The germline V and J ends were trimmed by 0 bases and 7 bases, with 4 bases remaining between them. The CDR3 is 13 residues long. CDR3 residues: CASSYSLNSPLHF. CDR3 DNA sequence: TGTGCCAGCAGTTACTCCCTCAATTCACCCCTCCACTTT.

The J gene is TRBJ2-3, the V gene TRBV9, with D perhaps TRBD2 (7 bases). The CDR3 spans 14 residues. Between the trimmed V and J ends, which lost 3 bases and 7 bases, there was a span of 15 bases. Germline CDR1 reads SGDLS; CDR2 reads YYNGEE. CDR3 in DNA: TGTGCCAGCAGCGAGGGGGGGGTAATGAATACGCAGTATTTT. Amino acids: CASSEGGVMNTQYF.

The rearrangement links TRBV12-5 to TRBJ1-5; D not certain. Per germline, CDR1 LGHNT and CDR2 FRNRAP. The germline V and J ends were trimmed by 5 bases and 0 bases, with 17 bases remaining between them. CDR3 length: 17 residues. The CDR3 DNA sequence: TGTGCTAGTGGTCGCACCCAGTCGCTGTATAGCAATCAGCCCCAGCATTTT. This sequence encodes CASGRTQSLYSNQPQHF.

The rearrangement uses TRBV4-1 and TRBJ2-5, with TRBD1 matching over 7 bases. The CDR3 length is 15 residues. The V gene end was trimmed by 2 bases and the J gene end by 4 bases; junction bases not matched to a gene: 7. The germline V gene encodes CDR1 MGHRA and CDR2 YSYEKL. The CDR3 DNA sequence: TGCGCCAGCAGCCAAAATACAGGGGAAGGAGAGACCCAGTACTTC. As protein: CASSQNTGEGETQYF.

This clone was recorded a few times. V is TRBV19 and J is TRBJ1-4, with 9 bases fitting TRBD1. The CDR3 length is 17 residues. From germline, CDR1 is LNHDA and CDR2 SQIVND (reference sequence). Losses at the gene ends were 4 bases for V and 2 bases for J; bases not matched to a gene: 8. The CDR3 region has the DNA TGTGCCAGTAGTACCCGGGACAGGGTCTCGACTAATGAAAAACTGTTTTTT. It codes for CASSTRDRVSTNEKLFF.

The chain has TRBV5-1 and TRBJ2-7; TRBD1 matches at 7 bases. CDR1 and CDR2 (germline): SGHRS, YFSETQ. This CDR3 comprises 16 residues. V shed 0 bases, J shed 4 bases, and the junction held 10 bases outside the gene matches. The CDR3 region has the DNA TGCGCCAGCAGCTTGGTACCCGACAGGGTTAGTTACGAGCAGTACTTC. Protein product: CASSLVPDRVSYEQYF.

The chain couples TRBV7-9 to TRBJ1-2; 10 positions agree with TRBD1. V lost 5 bases to trimming and J lost 7 bases; unmatched junction nucleotides: 22. The CDR3 has 19 amino acids. Germline values: CDR1 SEHNR, CDR2 FQNEAQ (reference sequence). Here the CDR3 reads CASSAQPGQGRAGLCGYTF. CDR3 sequence (DNA): TGTGCCAGCAGCGCCCAACCGGGACAGGGGCGAGCGGGCCTTTGTGGCTACACCTTC.

This chain links TRBV5-1 with TRBJ2-3; TRBD1 agrees at 11 bases. Germline V CDR1 and CDR2: SGHRS, YFSETQ. This CDR3 spans 17 amino acids. The ends lost 3 bases at V and 6 bases at J; junction bases unmatched: 12. The CDR3 sequence: CASSWARRDRGWDTQYF. CDR3 bases: TGCGCCAGCAGCTGGGCACGCCGGGACAGGGGGTGGGATACGCAGTATTTT.

This clone occurred a few times. The chain recombines TRBV6-4 with TRBJ2-3; 7 bases map to TRBD2. In germline, CDR1 is MRHNA, CDR2 SNTAGT. The CDR3 is 16 residues long. Trimming at V came to 3 bases and at J to 2 bases, leaving 8 bases not matched to a gene. This CDR3 reads CASSEGRDYNTDTQYF. CDR3 DNA: TGTGCCAGCAGTGAGGGCCGGGACTACAACACAGATACGCAGTATTTT.

The chain couples TRBV7-3 to TRBJ1-1; D is perhaps TRBD1 (6 bases). There are 14 residues in the CDR3. V lost 3 bases to trimming and J lost 4 bases, with 12 bases between them. Germline V gives CDR1 SGHTA, CDR2 FQGTGA. The CDR3 nucleotides read TGTGCCAGCAGCTTGGGGGCCGACGGCACTGAAGCTTTCTTT. It codes for CASSLGADGTEAFF.

The V gene is TRBV19, the J gene TRBJ1-5; D may be TRBD1 (6 bases). The ends were cut back, 0 bases at V and 3 bases at J, with 12 bases in the middle. CDR1 and CDR2 (germline): LNHDA, SQIVND (reference sequence). CDR3 length: 16 amino acids. CDR3 nucleotides: TGTGCCAGTAGTATAGACCCAGGGGTTCCCAATCAGCCCCAGCATTTT. Its translation is CASSIDPGVPNQPQHF.

The rearrangement joins TRBV19 to TRBJ1-2; 7 bases map to TRBD1. The V segment lost 7 bases and the J segment 4 bases; nucleotides outside the gene matches: 9. The CDR3 consists of 14 residues. Germline CDR1 is LNHDA and CDR2 is SQIVND (reference sequence). CDR3 amino acids: CASIRGTAVYGYTF. The DNA for the CDR3 is TGTGCCAGTATCAGGGGGACAGCGGTCTATGGCTACACCTTC. The full variable domain, in which reference TRBV19 and TRBJ1-2 provide the parts outside the CDR3, is DGGITQSPKYLFRKEGQNVTLSCEQNLNHDAMYWYRQDPGQGLRLIYYSQIVNDFQKGDIAEGYSVSREKKESFPLTVTSAQKNPTAFYLCASIRGTAVYGYTFGSGTRLTVV.

V gene TRBV4-1 combines with J gene TRBJ1-1; 9 bases are shared with TRBD1. Germline loops: CDR1 MGHRA, CDR2 YSYEKL. V dropped 0 bases and J dropped 5; count of bases not matched to a gene: 13. This CDR3 has 18 amino acids. The CDR3: CASSQDQTGTGRETEAFF. The CDR3 DNA follows: TGCGCCAGCAGCCAAGACCAAACCGGGACAGGGCGGGAAACTGAAGCTTTCTTT.

The rearrangement links TRBV5-1 to TRBJ1-1, with D possibly being TRBD1 (5 bases). Per the germline V gene, CDR1 is SGHRS and CDR2 is YFSETQ. The CDR3 contains 16 residues. V was pared by 1 base and J by 3 bases, with 16 bases between. CDR3 sequence: CASSLSQPGSHTEAFF. The CDR3 region has the DNA TGCGCCAGCAGCTTGTCACAGCCAGGGTCCCACACTGAAGCTTTCTTT.

J is TRBJ2-3 and V is TRBV27; 8 bases fit TRBD1. With V trimmed by 2 bases and J by 3 bases, 10 bases remained unmatched. CDR1 is MNHEY and CDR2 is SMNVEV in the germline V gene (reference sequence). The CDR3 is 17 amino acids. In DNA, the CDR3 is TGTGCCAGCAGTTTACATTATGGACAGGGTGGGACAGATACGCAGTATTTT. Translated: CASSLHYGQGGTDTQYF.

This clone showed up just a few times. The chain employs TRBV7-4 and TRBJ1-5, with D maybe TRBD1 (6 bases). The V gene lost 6 bases and the J gene lost 2 bases, with 14 bases spanning the gap. CDR1 SGHVT and CDR2 SQSDAQ come from the germline V gene. The CDR3 is 15 amino acids. The chain's CDR3 is CASSQQGACNQPQHF. The CDR3 bases are TGTGCCAGCAGTCAACAGGGAGCATGCAATCAGCCCCAGCATTTT.

The chain combines TRBV29-1 with TRBJ1-2; D gene ambiguous. The CDR3 runs to 11 residues. CDR1 and CDR2 (germline): SQVTM, ANQGSEA. The V and J ends lost 6 bases and 9 bases respectively, with 14 bases between them. This CDR3 is CSVRYKSSYTF. The CDR3 DNA sequence: TGCAGCGTGAGGTATAAGAGTAGCTACACCTTC.